This T cell receptor beta chain was sequenced for a study of blood T cell repertoires in COVID-19. This clone was detected only once. V was pared by 5 bases and J by 5 bases, with 9 bases of the junction left unmatched. The CDR3 contains 16 residues. Germline V gene data show CDR1 as MNHEY and CDR2 as SMNVEV (reference sequence). Authors' analysis steps: Reference gene primer amplification in the assay estimated nucleated cell counts. Produced via immunoSEQ multiplex PCR; TCRdb's table is partial and in-frame only. V and J calls and clone size are given by that table; D and trimming were obtained from the DNA. Seen here are 100,000 or so clones, approximately 93% observed once, and the top ten hold roughly 0.99%.

This chain connects TRBV27 to TRBJ2-3, with 11 bases fitting TRBD2. This sequence was found in a man aged 55 to 70 with acute or convalescent COVID-19. The sequencing input was peripheral blood. This CDR3 is CASSNLAGGPGDTQYF. The CDR3 DNA reads as TGTGCCAGCAGTAACCTAGCGGGAGGACCAGGAGATACGCAGTATTTT.